One and the same sample provided the 25 T cell receptor beta chains below, sequenced in a study of cytomegalovirus exposure and HLA in healthy donors. The PCR ran on 60 Vbeta and 13 Jbeta primers. Assay used: immunoSEQ multiplex PCR; TCRdb lists only in-frame clones, some missing. The sample consists of about 140,000 clones, about three quarters of them appearing once. The specimen was PBMCs. Receptor source: a female donor in good health and CMV-seronegative.

The chain employs TRBV19 and TRBJ2-7; D unresolved. Germline loops: CDR1 LNHDA, CDR2 SQIVND (reference sequence). The CDR3 has 15 amino acids. Trimming removed 1 base from V and 0 bases from J, with 10 bases in between. The CDR3 nucleotides read TGTGCCAGTAGTATAGTAGCCGCTAGCTCCTACGAGCAGTACTTC. This translates into CASSIVAASSYEQYF.

The chain recombines TRBV13 with TRBJ1-3; 9 bases fit TRBD1. The CDR3 has 15 amino acids. V shed 8 bases and J 2 bases; nucleotides not matched to a gene: 7. The germline CDR1 and CDR2 sequences are PRHDT and FYEKMQ (reference sequence). CDR3 amino acids: CASAIGDRAGNTIYF. The CDR3 DNA sequence: TGTGCCAGCGCAATAGGGGACAGGGCTGGAAACACCATATATTTT.

The chain uses TRBV7-7 and TRBJ1-2; TRBD1 matches at 8 bases. CDR3 length: 16 amino acids. J was trimmed by 0 bases and V by 5 bases; bases with no gene match: 8. Germline assignment: CDR1 SSHAT and CDR2 FNYEAQ (reference sequence). CDR3 nucleotide sequence: TGTGCCAGCAGCCCCCCGGACAGGGAAGCTAACTATGGCTACACCTTC. Its protein product is CASSPPDREANYGYTF. The whole variable domain, remainder taken from reference TRBV7-7 and TRBJ1-2, is GAGVSQSPRYKVTKRGQDVTLRCDPISSHATLYWYQQALGQGPEFLTYFNYEAQPDKSGLPSDRFSAERPEGSISTLTIQRTEQRDSAMYRCASSPPDREANYGYTFGSGTRLTVV.

The CDR3 sequence is CASSSAGALGEYTQYF. CDR3 sequence (DNA): TGTGCCAGCAGCAGCGCGGGGGCCCTCGGGGAATATACGCAGTATTTT. This rearrangement joins TRBV13 to TRBJ2-3, with D possibly being TRBD2 (7 bases). The CDR3 is 16 amino acids. Trimming removed 5 bases from V and 7 bases from J, with 22 bases in between. Germline V gene data show CDR1 as PRHDT and CDR2 as FYEKMQ (reference sequence).

V and J are TRBV18 and TRBJ1-3; no reliable D call. Between the trimmed V and J ends, which lost 2 bases and 0 bases, there was a span of 11 bases. The CDR3 contains 16 residues. Per germline, CDR1 KGHSH and CDR2 LQKENI. CDR3 region: CASSPTGSVSGNTIYF. In nucleotides, the CDR3 is TGTGCCAGCTCACCAACGGGATCCGTCTCTGGAAACACCATATATTTT. The complete variable domain, with remaining parts taken from reference TRBV18 and TRBJ1-3, reads NAGVMQNPRHLVRRRGQEARLRCSPMKGHSHVYWYRQLPEEGLKFMVYLQKENIIDESGMPKERFSAEFPKEGPSILRIQQVVRGDSAAYFCASSPTGSVSGNTIYFGEGSWLTVV.

Only one count was recorded for this clone. The CDR3 nucleotides read TGTGCCAGCAGCTTAGCCCTAACAGGGAACTATGGCTACACCTTC. It yields the protein CASSLALTGNYGYTF. The genes are TRBV11-2 and TRBJ1-2, with D possibly matching TRBD1 (6 bases). The CDR3 totals 15 residues. Germline values: CDR1 SGHAT, CDR2 FQNNGV. The germline V and J ends were trimmed by 1 base and 2 bases, with 11 bases remaining between them.

The chain employs TRBV7-6 and TRBJ1-1; 9 positions agree with TRBD1. The CDR3 has 16 residues. In germline, CDR1 is SGHVS, CDR2 FNYEAQ. V lost 3 bases, J lost 1 base, and 6 bases stayed unmatched. CDR3 in DNA: TGTGCCAGCAGCTTTGGGACAGGGCCTAAGAACACTGAAGCTTTCTTT. Protein sequence: CASSFGTGPKNTEAFF.

The rearrangement links TRBV19 to TRBJ1-4; perhaps TRBD1 as D (6 bases). CDR1 LNHDA and CDR2 SQIVND come from the germline V gene (reference sequence). The length of the CDR3 is 15 residues. V lost 4 bases and J lost 1, with 10 bases in between. CDR3 in amino acids: CASSNKQGTNEKLFF. In DNA, the CDR3 is TGTGCCAGTAGTAACAAACAGGGAACTAATGAAAAACTGTTTTTT.

The rearrangement uses TRBV6-5 and TRBJ1-3, with 7 bases identical to TRBD1. Per germline, CDR1 MNHEY and CDR2 SVGAGI. The CDR3 covers 14 residues. Unmatched junction bases numbered 5, after V lost 6 bases and J lost 3 bases. The CDR3 reads CASSPRGLGNTIYF. The CDR3 DNA reads TGTGCCAGCAGCCCAAGGGGGCTTGGAAACACCATATATTTT.

The chain carries TRBV6-1 and TRBJ1-1; D possibly corresponds to TRBD1 (5 bases). Germline V gene sequence: CDR1 MNHNS, CDR2 SASEGT. V was cut by 4 bases and J by 1 base, with 16 bases left in between. The CDR3 is 16 amino acids. In DNA, the CDR3 is TGTGCCAGCAGTGTGTCAGGGATCGGTGGGAACACTGAAGCTTTCTTT. Protein: CASSVSGIGGNTEAFF.

This clone was detected only a few times. This chain links TRBV5-4 with TRBJ2-5, with D tentatively TRBD2 (7 bases). Germline lookup yields CDR1 SGHNT and CDR2 YYREEE (reference sequence). CDR3 length: 14 residues. V lost 4 bases and J 4 bases, leaving 14 bases between the germline ends. Here the CDR3 DNA reads TGTGCCAGCAGCCCGGGGGGACATCCAGAGACCCAGTACTTC. The encoded protein is CASSPGGHPETQYF.

V is TRBV19 and J is TRBJ2-7, with TRBD2 matching over 8 bases. Germline CDR1 and CDR2: LNHDA and SQIVND (reference sequence). V was pared by 3 bases and J by 3 bases, with 13 bases of the junction left unmatched. The CDR3 is made up of 17 amino acids. The DNA of the CDR3 is TGTGCCAGTAGTATCAGAAGAAGCGGGGGACTCGACTACGAGCAGTACTTC. Amino acids: CASSIRRSGGLDYEQYF.

The CDR3 region has the DNA TGTGCCAGCAGCTTATTGGCTAGCGGGAGAGTAAATGAGCAGTTCTTC. Translated: CASSLLASGRVNEQFF. The rearrangement links TRBV7-8 to TRBJ2-1; 10 bases map to TRBD2. Losses at the gene ends were 2 bases for V and 7 bases for J; bases not matched to a gene: 8. The CDR3 runs to 16 residues. Germline V gene sequence: CDR1 SGHVS, CDR2 FQNEAQ.

This clone has just one count. V gene TRBV18 combines with J gene TRBJ2-5; no reliable D call. The CDR3 covers 13 residues. Germline loops: CDR1 KGHSH, CDR2 LQKENI. V lost 0 bases, J lost 3 bases, and 5 bases lay in between. Written as DNA, the CDR3 is TGTGCCAGCTCACCACCGGCCGAAGAGACCCAGTACTTC. Translation: CASSPPAEETQYF.

The rearrangement links TRBV28 to TRBJ1-4; weak D call: TRBD1 (6 bases). Germline lookup yields CDR1 MDHEN and CDR2 SYDVKM. The CDR3 spans 15 residues. V dropped 5 bases and J dropped 6 bases, with 16 bases sitting between them. The CDR3 nucleotides are TGTGCCAGCAGTACTCATGGGGGGGCAGATGAAAAACTGTTTTTT. This gives the protein CASSTHGGADEKLFF. Full variable domain (remainder filled in from reference TRBV28 and TRBJ1-4): DVKVTQSSRYLVKRTGEKVFLECVQDMDHENMFWYRQDPGLGLRLIYFSYDVKMKEKGDIPEGYSVSREKKERFSLILESASTNQTSMYLCASSTHGGADEKLFFGSGTQLSVL.

V is TRBV7-2 and J is TRBJ2-1; TRBD2 aligns across 8 bases. The J segment lost 5 bases and the V segment lost 1 base, leaving 4 bases of the junction unmatched. Germline values: CDR1 SGHTA, CDR2 FQGNSA. The CDR3 is 15 amino acids. CDR3 sequence reads: CASSLVRAGDNEQFF. The CDR3 bases are TGTGCCAGCAGCTTAGTGCGAGCGGGGGACAATGAGCAGTTCTTC.

This sequence joins TRBV2 and TRBJ1-2; D remains ambiguous. The CDR3 totals 16 residues. Trimming pared 0 bases from V and 0 bases from J, leaving 11 bases between. Looked up from germline, CDR1 is SNHLY and CDR2 is FYNNEI. CDR3 sequence: CASSEAPVTANYGYTF. The CDR3 DNA reads TGTGCCAGCAGTGAAGCGCCCGTAACAGCTAACTATGGCTACACCTTC. Together with reference TRBV2 and TRBJ1-2, the CDR3 gives the full variable domain: EPEVTQTPSHQVTQMGQEVILRCVPISNHLYFYWYRQILGQKVEFLVSFYNNEISEKSEIFDDQFSVERPDGSNFTLKIRSTKLEDSAMYFCASSEAPVTANYGYTFGSGTRLTVV.

This chain uses TRBV19 with TRBJ1-1, with 8 bases that match TRBD1. V gave up 6 bases and J gave up 6 bases; unmatched junction bases: 9. Per germline, CDR1 LNHDA and CDR2 SQIVND (reference sequence). This CDR3 has 14 amino acids. The CDR3, as DNA: TGTGCCAGTAGAATACAGGGGGGAAGCGCTGAAGCTTTCTTT. Translating it yields CASRIQGGSAEAFF.

The chain employs TRBV2 and TRBJ2-3, with 10 positions matching TRBD2. V lost 7 bases and J lost 4; bases outside the gene matches: 8. Germline V gene sequence: CDR1 SNHLY, CDR2 FYNNEI. The CDR3 extends over 15 amino acids. The DNA for the CDR3 is TGTGCCAGCAACTTGTTAGCGGGGGGCGCAGATACGCAGTATTTT. It specifies CASNLLAGGADTQYF.

The rearrangement joins TRBV27 to TRBJ2-7; 10 positions match TRBD2. Germline CDR1 reads MNHEY; CDR2 reads SMNVEV (reference sequence). The ends lost 4 bases at V and 5 bases at J; junction bases unmatched: 8. This CDR3 is 15 amino acids long. Here the CDR3 DNA reads TGTGCCAGCAGTTATACTAGCGGGGCCTCGAACGAGCAGTACTTC. It yields the protein CASSYTSGASNEQYF.

The chain uses TRBV2 and TRBJ2-7, with 8 bases lining up with TRBD2. Germline values: CDR1 SNHLY, CDR2 FYNNEI. The trim removed 6 bases at V and 6 bases at J, leaving 4 bases unmatched. This CDR3 has 12 residues. The CDR3 DNA reads as TGTGCCAGCAGGAGGGGACTAGGCGAGCAGTACTTC. This sequence encodes CASRRGLGEQYF.

The V gene is TRBV19, the J gene TRBJ2-3; D is possibly TRBD1 (6 bases). Trimming took off 3 bases at V and 4 bases at J, with 17 bases between the two ends. Per germline, CDR1 LNHDA and CDR2 SQIVND (reference sequence). The length of the CDR3 is 16 residues. The CDR3 DNA is TGTGCCAGTAGTATCAACAGGGTCCGAGCAGCAGATACGCAGTATTTT. Residues: CASSINRVRAADTQYF. Together with reference TRBV19 and TRBJ2-3, the CDR3 gives the full variable domain: DGGITQSPKYLFRKEGQNVTLSCEQNLNHDAMYWYRQDPGQGLRLIYYSQIVNDFQKGDIAEGYSVSREKKESFPLTVTSAQKNPTAFYLCASSINRVRAADTQYFGPGTRLTVL.

Concerning this clone: One end of the junction fails to match germline, which may point to a read error. The V and J genes are TRBV7-9 and TRBJ1-2; a weak D match, TRBD1 (5 bases). In germline, CDR1 is SEHNR, CDR2 FQNEAQ (reference sequence). This CDR3 is 12 amino acids long. The CDR3 DNA reads as TGTTCCAGCAGCTTAGGCAGGGATGGCTACACCTTC. It specifies CSSSLGRDGYTF.

The chain combines TRBV10-2 with TRBJ2-1, with 7 bases aligning to TRBD1. V shed 10 bases, J shed 7 bases, and the junction held 10 bases outside the gene matches. The CDR3 loop spans 13 amino acids. Germline values: CDR1 WSHSY, CDR2 SAAADI. In DNA form, the CDR3 reads TGCGCCAACAGCGATACCAGGGGGAATGAGCAGTTCTTC. Its protein product is CANSDTRGNEQFF.

This chain connects TRBV6-5 to TRBJ1-5; D gene unclear. V was cut by 5 bases and J by 0 bases, with 11 bases left in between. The CDR3 totals 15 residues. CDR1 and CDR2 from the germline V gene are MNHEY and SVGAGI. CDR3 in DNA: TGTGCCAGCAGTCTAAGAGGCAGTAGCAATCAGCCCCAGCATTTT. Protein product: CASSLRGSSNQPQHF.